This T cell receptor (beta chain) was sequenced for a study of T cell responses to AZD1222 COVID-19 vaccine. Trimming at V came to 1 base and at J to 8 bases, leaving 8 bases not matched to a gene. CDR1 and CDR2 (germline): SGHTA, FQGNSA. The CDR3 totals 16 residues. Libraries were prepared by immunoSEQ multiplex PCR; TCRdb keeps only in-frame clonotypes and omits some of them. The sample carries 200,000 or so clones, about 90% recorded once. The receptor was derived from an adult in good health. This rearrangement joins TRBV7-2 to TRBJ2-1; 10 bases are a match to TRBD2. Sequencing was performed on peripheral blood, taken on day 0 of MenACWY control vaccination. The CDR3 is CASSLEAPSGGDEQFF. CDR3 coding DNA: TGTGCCAGCAGCTTAGAAGCCCCTAGCGGGGGAGATGAGCAGTTCTTC.